Each of the 25 T cell receptor beta chains below was sequenced from the same sample in a study of T-cell reconstitution after alpha-beta-depleted transplantation in children. A TCRbeta library incorporating unique molecular identifiers was prepared. MiXCR was run by TCRdb on the PCR reads, yielding one entry per CDR3 protein. The top ten clones hold just under 5% of a sample with 700,000 to 950,000 distinct CDR3 sequences, 15% to 20% of them seen once. The sequencing used PBMCs, mostly from graft donor cells, collected 360 days after TCRalphabeta/CD19-depleted stem cell transplant. These receptor sequences come from a male patient under 18 who had a stem cell transplant for acute lymphoblastic leukemia, so the T cells may come from the graft donor.

The chain combines TRBV7-6 with TRBJ1-1; no clear D gene. Trimming took 4 bases from V and 1 from J, leaving 10 bases between them. Germline CDR1 SGHVS, CDR2 FNYEAQ. The CDR3 runs to 14 residues. The CDR3 sequence is CASSSNRENTEAFF. The CDR3 DNA follows: TGTGCCAGCAGCTCGAACAGAGAGAACACTGAAGCTTTCTTT.

This clonotype appeared a few times. The chain has TRBV11-1 and TRBJ1-1; 7 bases align to TRBD1. The germline V gene has CDR1 SGHAT and CDR2 FQDESV (reference sequence). The CDR3 runs to 15 residues. With V trimmed by 4 bases and J by 1 base, 6 bases remained unmatched. In DNA form, the CDR3 reads TGTGCCAGCAGCTGGGCGGGACAGTCGAACACTGAAGCTTTCTTT. Its protein is CASSWAGQSNTEAFF.

The chain employs TRBV12-3 or TRBV12-4 and TRBJ1-1; 7 bases line up with TRBD1. The CDR3 is made up of 15 amino acids. V was pared by 3 bases and J by 2 bases, with 6 bases of the junction left unmatched. The CDR3, as DNA: TGTGCCAGCAGTTTCAGGGGGGCGGAAAACACTGAAGCTTTCTTT. It yields the protein CASSFRGAENTEAFF.

Only a few counts were recorded for this clonotype. The chain combines TRBV12-3 or TRBV12-4 with TRBJ1-1; 7 bases align to TRBD1. This CDR3 spans 13 amino acids. The V gene end was trimmed by 4 bases and the J gene end by 8 bases; junction bases not matched to a gene: 7. This CDR3 is CASSSTDREEAFF. The CDR3 DNA reads TGTGCCAGCAGTTCCACTGACAGGGAGGAAGCTTTCTTT.

The rearrangement uses TRBV7-9 and TRBJ2-3, with TRBD2 identical over 7 bases. Germline CDR1 is SEHNR and CDR2 is FQNEAQ (reference sequence). The V and J ends lost 6 bases and 5 bases, in that order; junction bases with no gene match: 8. This CDR3 spans 14 amino acids. Here the CDR3 DNA reads TGTGCCAGCAGTCCGGGACCGGGGGGAGATACGCAGTATTTT. This sequence encodes CASSPGPGGDTQYF. The full variable domain, its missing parts supplied by reference TRBV7-9 and TRBJ2-3, is DTGVSQNPRHKITKRGQNVTFRCDPISEHNRLYWYRQTLGQGPEFLTYFQNEAQLEKSRLLSDRFSAERPKGSFSTLEIQRTEQGDSAMYLCASSPGPGGDTQYFGPGTRLTVL.

This clonotype was observed a single time. The rearrangement joins TRBV5-5 to TRBJ2-6; 7 bases align to TRBD2. V lost 7 bases, J lost 2 bases, and 3 bases stayed unmatched. In germline, CDR1 is SGHKS, CDR2 YYEKEE (reference sequence). CDR3 length: 14 amino acids. The CDR3 nucleotides read TGTGCCAGCTGGGCGGGGGCTGGGGCCAACGTCCTGACTTTC. Amino acid sequence: CASWAGAGANVLTF. Full variable domain (remainder filled in from reference TRBV5-5 and TRBJ2-6): DAGVTQSPTHLIKTRGQQVTLRCSPISGHKSVSWYQQVLGQGPQFIFQYYEKEERGRGNFPDRFSARQFPNYSSELNVNALLLGDSALYLCASWAGAGANVLTFGAGSRLTVL.

This clonotype was counted a few times. This chain joins TRBV29-1 and TRBJ1-2; 8 nucleotides agree with TRBD1. This CDR3 contains 14 residues. The V gene's germline CDR1 is SQVTM and CDR2 ANQGSEA. V shed 4 bases and J 0 bases; nucleotides not matched to a gene: 4. CDR3 coding DNA: TGCAGCGTTGTGAGACAGGGGACTAACTATGGCTACACCTTC. This gives the protein CSVVRQGTNYGYTF.

This clonotype was seen at least ten times. The chain joins TRBV9 to TRBJ2-1; D gene uncertain. The V end lost 5 bases, the J end lost 6 bases, and 9 bases lay between the germline ends. Germline CDR1 and CDR2: SGDLS and YYNGEE. CDR3 length equals 12 residues. The CDR3 sequence: CASSQSSNEQFF. The CDR3 bases are TGTGCCAGCAGTCAATCTAGCAATGAGCAGTTCTTC.

This clonotype was counted at least ten times. V usage is TRBV9 and J usage is TRBJ2-1; D possibly uses TRBD1 or TRBD2 (6 bases each). The CDR3 runs 16 residues. Trimming took 0 bases from V and 0 from J, leaving 10 bases between them. Germline CDR1 and CDR2: SGDLS and YYNGEE. The CDR3 sequence is CASSVEGGGSYNEQFF. The DNA of the CDR3 is TGTGCCAGCAGCGTAGAAGGGGGAGGCTCCTACAATGAGCAGTTCTTC. Full variable domain (missing parts from reference TRBV9 and TRBJ2-1): DSGVTQTPKHLITATGQRVTLRCSPRSGDLSVYWYQQSLDQGLQFLIQYYNGEERAKGNILERFSAQQFPDLHSELNLSSLELGDSALYFCASSVEGGGSYNEQFFGPGTRLTVL.

The chain recombines TRBV5-1 with TRBJ2-7, with 8 bases aligning to TRBD2. Germline V gene sequence: CDR1 SGHRS, CDR2 YFSETQ. The trim removed 4 bases at V and 5 bases at J, leaving 14 bases unmatched. This CDR3 spans 16 amino acids. Here the CDR3 DNA reads TGCGCCAGCAGCCCTCCCAGCGGGAGTGGGTTGGACGAGCAGTACTTC. This sequence encodes CASSPPSGSGLDEQYF.

This clonotype was seen at least ten times. V and J are TRBV24-1 and TRBJ2-1; TRBD2 aligns across 11 bases. CDR3 length: 15 residues. CDR1 and CDR2 from the germline V gene are KGHDR and SFDVKD. Trimming cost V 3 bases and J 7 bases; bases outside gene matches: 4. The CDR3 region is CATSDLTSGINEQFF. The CDR3 nucleotides are TGTGCCACCAGTGATCTGACTAGCGGGATTAATGAGCAGTTCTTC.

This clonotype was observed a few times. This chain links TRBV5-1 with TRBJ2-5; 14 bases agree with TRBD2. Germline V gene data show CDR1 as SGHRS and CDR2 as YFSETQ. CDR3 length equals 18 residues. V lost 4 bases to trimming and J lost 4 bases; unmatched junction nucleotides: 12. CDR3 nucleotide sequence: TGCGCCAGCAGCCCGGGACTAGCGGGAGCGTTGATGGGAGAGACCCAGTACTTC. It specifies CASSPGLAGALMGETQYF. The full variable domain, rest sourced from reference TRBV5-1 and TRBJ2-5, is KAGVTQTPRYLIKTRGQQVTLSCSPISGHRSVSWYQQTPGQGLQFLFEYFSETQRNKGNFPGRFSGRQFSNSRSEMNVSTLELGDSALYLCASSPGLAGALMGETQYFGPGTRLLVL.

This clonotype has ten or more counts. The chain is built from TRBV6-5 and TRBJ1-1; possible D gene TRBD1, 5 bases. Looked up from germline, CDR1 is MNHEY and CDR2 is SVGAGI. This CDR3 region has 12 residues. Trimming took off 5 bases at V and 5 bases at J, with 9 bases between the two ends. This chain's CDR3 is CASSPDRTEAFF. DNA of the CDR3: TGTGCCAGCAGTCCTGACAGAACTGAAGCTTTCTTT.

This clonotype has only a few counts. The gene calls are TRBV7-9 and TRBJ2-1; TRBD2 aligns across 8 bases. Germline CDR1 is SEHNR and CDR2 is FQNEAQ (reference sequence). V dropped 5 bases and J dropped 4; count of bases not matched to a gene: 4. The CDR3 consists of 14 residues. The CDR3 nucleotides read TGTGCCAGCAGCCCACCTAGCGGGTACAATGAGCAGTTCTTC. It codes for CASSPPSGYNEQFF.

The chain combines TRBV5-1 with TRBJ2-5, with D perhaps being TRBD1 or TRBD2 (5 bases each). Germline assignment: CDR1 SGHRS and CDR2 YFSETQ. This CDR3 comprises 18 residues. With 4 bases removed from V and 5 bases from J, the gap between germline ends came to 27 bases. The CDR3 spells CASSLLQLAAKGEETQYF. The DNA for the CDR3 is TGCGCCAGCAGCCTCCTACAACTGGCGGCGAAAGGGGAGGAGACCCAGTACTTC. The full variable domain, completed using reference TRBV5-1 and TRBJ2-5, is KAGVTQTPRYLIKTRGQQVTLSCSPISGHRSVSWYQQTPGQGLQFLFEYFSETQRNKGNFPGRFSGRQFSNSRSEMNVSTLELGDSALYLCASSLLQLAAKGEETQYFGPGTRLLVL.

This clonotype was counted only a few times. The chain joins TRBV15 to TRBJ1-1; no clear D gene. The length of the CDR3 is 14 residues. Looked up from germline, CDR1 is LNHNV and CDR2 is YYDKDF (reference sequence). Trimming took off 0 bases at V and 0 bases at J, with 5 bases between the two ends. The CDR3 here is CATSRDFLNTEAFF. The CDR3 DNA reads TGTGCCACCAGCAGAGATTTCCTGAACACTGAAGCTTTCTTT.

This clonotype was seen more than once but under ten times. The chain carries TRBV6-5 and TRBJ1-2; no reliable D call. The CDR3 runs 15 residues. Trimming took off 0 bases at V and 4 bases at J, with 12 bases between the two ends. The germline gives CDR1 MNHEY, CDR2 SVGAGI. CDR3 sequence: CASSYSPKAAYGYTF. Written as DNA, the CDR3 is TGTGCCAGCAGTTACTCCCCAAAGGCAGCCTATGGCTACACCTTC.

V usage is TRBV20-1 and J usage is TRBJ2-3; TRBD2 aligns across 9 bases. This CDR3 comprises 16 residues. With V trimmed by 3 bases and J by 2 bases, 9 bases remained unmatched. Germline CDR1 reads DFQATT; CDR2 reads SNEGSKA (reference sequence). For the CDR3, the DNA is TGCAGTGCTAGTTCACCGACTAGCGGATACACAGATACGCAGTATTTT. Its translation is CSASSPTSGYTDTQYF.

The V gene is TRBV12-3 or TRBV12-4, the J gene TRBJ2-3, with TRBD1 matching over 11 bases. V gave up 6 bases and J gave up 5 bases; unmatched junction bases: 4. The CDR3 is made up of 14 amino acids. In nucleotides, the CDR3 is TGTGCCAGCAGCAGGACAGGGGGCAGAGATACGCAGTATTTT. This sequence encodes CASSRTGGRDTQYF.

V and J are TRBV5-1 and TRBJ2-7; 9 nucleotides agree with TRBD1. Germline lookup yields CDR1 SGHRS and CDR2 YFSETQ. The CDR3 consists of 14 residues. The trim removed 6 bases at V and 3 bases at J, leaving 7 bases unmatched. CDR3 nucleotide sequence: TGCGCCAGCAACCGGGGACAGGGTGGCTACGAGCAGTACTTC. Translated: CASNRGQGGYEQYF.

The CDR3 here is CASSLDVMAYEQYF. CDR3 nucleotides: TGCGCCAGCAGCTTGGACGTTATGGCCTACGAGCAGTACTTC. The genes are TRBV5-1 and TRBJ2-7; D gene uncertain. V lost 0 bases and J 2 bases, leaving 9 bases between the germline ends. Germline V gene sequence: CDR1 SGHRS, CDR2 YFSETQ. CDR3 length equals 14 residues.

In DNA form, the CDR3 reads TGCGCCAGCAAATTCAATCGGGGTCACAATGAGCAGTTCTTC. Translated: CASKFNRGHNEQFF. This rearrangement joins TRBV5-1 to TRBJ2-1, with TRBD2 as a possible D gene (5 bases). Trimming left V 6 bases short and J 5 bases short, with 15 bases between. The CDR3 covers 14 residues. Germline lookup yields CDR1 SGHRS and CDR2 YFSETQ.

This clonotype was found many times. This chain joins TRBV12-3 or TRBV12-4 and TRBJ2-2; TRBD2 matches at 7 bases. The CDR3 length is 15 residues. V dropped 2 bases and J dropped 2; count of bases not matched to a gene: 2. The CDR3 nucleotides read TGTGCCAGCAGTTTACCGGGAGGAAACACCGGGGAGCTGTTTTTT. It specifies CASSLPGGNTGELFF.

The CDR3, as DNA: TGTGCCAGCAGCTCCCTAAACACAGATACGCAGTATTTT. It codes for CASSSLNTDTQYF. This rearrangement joins TRBV7-9 to TRBJ2-3; D not certain. Germline CDR1 SEHNR, CDR2 FQNEAQ (reference sequence). There are 13 residues in the CDR3. V lost 4 bases to trimming and J lost 2 bases, with 7 bases between them.

This chain links TRBV29-1 with TRBJ2-1, with TRBD2 identical over 9 bases. The CDR3 spans 19 residues. Trimming removed 7 bases from V and 0 bases from J; junction bases left unmatched: 19. The V gene's germline CDR1 is SQVTM and CDR2 ANQGSEA. The CDR3 loop reads CSAPGQRPTSGFSYNEQFF. In DNA form, the CDR3 reads TGCAGCGCCCCGGGACAGCGACCAACTAGCGGGTTCTCCTACAATGAGCAGTTCTTC.